A single count supports the clone carrying this T cell receptor (beta chain). The data are from a study of T cell changes during pregnancy in multiple sclerosis. Some clones are missing from TCRdb's copy, which holds only in-frame ones; the method was immunoSEQ multiplex PCR. The sample includes approximately 97,000 clones, roughly 91% of them seen just once. The sequence came from a female donor in good health, enrolled as a control in a pregnancy study. The specimen comprised peripheral blood, sampled after pregnancy.

DNA of the CDR3: TGTGCCAGCAGCCAAGTTCGGACAGGCCTAGATCAGCCCCAGCATTTT. It encodes CASSQVRTGLDQPQHF. V usage is TRBV4-2 and J usage is TRBJ1-5, with 7 bases aligning to TRBD1. The V gene end was trimmed by 1 base and the J gene end by 5 bases; junction bases not matched to a gene: 8. The length of the CDR3 is 16 residues. The V gene's germline CDR1 is LGHNA and CDR2 YNFKEQ.